The rows below give T cell receptor beta chains drawn from one sample of a study of Graves' ophthalmopathy and Graves' hyperthyroidism. Each CDR3 protein gets one entry after TCRdb re-called the multiplex PCR reads with MiXCR. The table lists hundreds of thousands of distinct CDR3 sequences, 22% of them singletons. Sequenced input: peripheral blood. These TCRs come from a woman aged 18-30 years with stable Graves' hyperthyroidism. Some clones in this sample may be carry-over from other donors' samples. The CDR3 runs from the conserved cysteine through the conserved F or W. The order of the fields is CDR3 DNA, CDR3 protein, V gene, J gene, D gene, clone size. The D gene is left open where the match is weak. Rows may omit the clone size; those that give it use once, few, many or a size class.

cdr3_nt: TGCGCCAGCAGCCAAGGGGCCCGGGGGAACGAGCAGTACTTC
cdr3_aa: CASSQGARGNEQYF
v_call: TRBV4-1
j_call: TRBJ2-7
d_call: .
clone_size: many

cdr3_nt: TGTGCCAGCGCGGGACAGGCGATGGGAGAGACCCAGTACTTC
cdr3_aa: CASAGQAMGETQYF
v_call: TRBV6-1
j_call: TRBJ2-5
d_call: TRBD1
clone_size: many

cdr3_nt: TGTGCCAGCAGTTTGGGCGGACAGGACACTGAAGCTTTCTTT
cdr3_aa: CASSLGGQDTEAFF
v_call: TRBV12-3/TRBV12-4
j_call: TRBJ1-1
d_call: TRBD1
clone_size: many

cdr3_nt: TGCGCCAGCAGTAAGACTAGTGTCGGAGAGACCCAGTACTTC
cdr3_aa: CASSKTSVGETQYF
v_call: TRBV5-1
j_call: TRBJ2-5
d_call: .
clone_size: .

cdr3_nt: TGTGCCAGCTCGACCGGGCTGAAGGGCACTGAAGCTTTCTTT
cdr3_aa: CASSTGLKGTEAFF
v_call: TRBV18
j_call: TRBJ1-1
d_call: .
clone_size: .

cdr3_nt: TGTGCCAGCAGTTACGGGGTTAATCAGCCCCAGCATTTT
cdr3_aa: CASSYGVNQPQHF
v_call: TRBV6-5
j_call: TRBJ1-5
d_call: .
clone_size: many

cdr3_nt: TGTGCCAGCAGTTACGTTATCTGGGCCAAAGGGACCTACGAGCAGTACTTC
cdr3_aa: CASSYVIWAKGTYEQYF
v_call: TRBV6-2/TRBV6-3
j_call: TRBJ2-7
d_call: .
clone_size: many

cdr3_nt: TGTGCCAGCAGCCCCTCGACAGGGAACGAGCAGTACTTC
cdr3_aa: CASSPSTGNEQYF
v_call: TRBV11-2
j_call: TRBJ2-7
d_call: TRBD1
clone_size: many

cdr3_nt: TGTGCCAGCAGTTTAATTGGCCCTGGGGGCGAGCAGTACTTC
cdr3_aa: CASSLIGPGGEQYF
v_call: TRBV28
j_call: TRBJ2-7
d_call: .
clone_size: .

cdr3_nt: TGTGCCAGCAGTCATAGGGGGCTTCGGAACACTGAAGCTTTCTTT
cdr3_aa: CASSHRGLRNTEAFF
v_call: TRBV6-2/TRBV6-3
j_call: TRBJ1-1
d_call: TRBD1
clone_size: many

cdr3_nt: TGCGCCAGCAGCGCGCCGCTGTTGACTAGCGGGAGGCGTCAAGAGACCCAGTACTTC
cdr3_aa: CASSAPLLTSGRRQETQYF
v_call: TRBV5-1
j_call: TRBJ2-5
d_call: TRBD2
clone_size: many

cdr3_nt: TGTGCCGGCACGCAACAGGGAGGGAACACTGAAGCTTTCTTT
cdr3_aa: CAGTQQGGNTEAFF
v_call: TRBV6-1
j_call: TRBJ1-1
d_call: .
clone_size: many

cdr3_nt: TGTGCCAGCAGCCTAGCCCAACTCACTGAAGCTTTCTTT
cdr3_aa: CASSLAQLTEAFF
v_call: TRBV7-9
j_call: TRBJ1-1
d_call: .
clone_size: many

cdr3_nt: TGTGCCAGCAGCTTAGCAACCGGCACTGAAGCTTTCTTT
cdr3_aa: CASSLATGTEAFF
v_call: TRBV7-9
j_call: TRBJ1-1
d_call: .
clone_size: many

cdr3_nt: TGTGCCAGCAGCCGGGATCACACTGAAGCTTTCTTT
cdr3_aa: CASSRDHTEAFF
v_call: TRBV7-3
j_call: TRBJ1-1
d_call: .
clone_size: many

cdr3_nt: TGTGCCAGCAGTCCGCGGGGGGATATGGGCACTGAAGCTTTCTTT
cdr3_aa: CASSPRGDMGTEAFF
v_call: TRBV27
j_call: TRBJ1-1
d_call: .
clone_size: many

cdr3_nt: TGTGCCAGCAGTTCCTTCCCATTGGGAGCGCGTCAAGAGACCCAGTACTTC
cdr3_aa: CASSSFPLGARQETQYF
v_call: TRBV6-5
j_call: TRBJ2-5
d_call: .
clone_size: .

cdr3_nt: TGTGCCAGCAGCGTACAGGGGGGAAGCAATCAGCCCCAGCATTTT
cdr3_aa: CASSVQGGSNQPQHF
v_call: TRBV5-6
j_call: TRBJ1-5
d_call: TRBD1
clone_size: many

cdr3_nt: TGCAGTGCGGACACAGGGGGCGCTTCTGGAAACACCATATATTTT
cdr3_aa: CSADTGGASGNTIYF
v_call: TRBV20-1
j_call: TRBJ1-3
d_call: TRBD1
clone_size: .

cdr3_nt: TGTGCCAGCAGCGTATTGCCAGAGGGGGAGACCCAGTACTTC
cdr3_aa: CASSVLPEGETQYF
v_call: TRBV9
j_call: TRBJ2-5
d_call: .
clone_size: .

cdr3_nt: TGTGCCAGCAGTTACTTAGGGGTACGTGGCTACACCTTC
cdr3_aa: CASSYLGVRGYTF
v_call: TRBV6-5
j_call: TRBJ1-2
d_call: .
clone_size: many

cdr3_nt: TGTGCCAGTAGCCCCAGGACAGTCAGGGACTATGGCTACACCTTC
cdr3_aa: CASSPRTVRDYGYTF
v_call: TRBV19
j_call: TRBJ1-2
d_call: .
clone_size: few

cdr3_nt: TGTGCCAGCAGTGAACAGGGGACACGGAGAAGCAATCAGCCCCAGCATTTT
cdr3_aa: CASSEQGTRRSNQPQHF
v_call: TRBV6-1
j_call: TRBJ1-5
d_call: .
clone_size: .

cdr3_nt: TGTGCCAGCAGCTTTTTGGGACAAGTATCCTACGAGCAGTACTTC
cdr3_aa: CASSFLGQVSYEQYF
v_call: TRBV7-2
j_call: TRBJ2-7
d_call: .
clone_size: many

cdr3_nt: TGTGCCAGTACCTGGACAGGGGTGGACGGGGAGCTGTTTTTT
cdr3_aa: CASTWTGVDGELFF
v_call: TRBV19
j_call: TRBJ2-2
d_call: TRBD1
clone_size: .

cdr3_nt: TGTGCCAGCAGTACGGATACGCAGTATTTT
cdr3_aa: CASSTDTQYF
v_call: TRBV28
j_call: TRBJ2-3
d_call: .
clone_size: .

cdr3_nt: TGTGCCAGCAGTTTAGGAGGACAGGGTTATGGCACTGAAGCTTTCTTT
cdr3_aa: CASSLGGQGYGTEAFF
v_call: TRBV12-3/TRBV12-4
j_call: TRBJ1-1
d_call: TRBD1
clone_size: .

cdr3_nt: TGTGCCAGCAGTCCCGCTAGCTCCTCCTACGAGCAGTACTTC
cdr3_aa: CASSPASSSYEQYF
v_call: TRBV12-3/TRBV12-4
j_call: TRBJ2-7
d_call: .
clone_size: many

cdr3_nt: TGTGCCTGGACAGGGGGACCGAGCACCGGGGAGCTGTTTTTT
cdr3_aa: CAWTGGPSTGELFF
v_call: TRBV30
j_call: TRBJ2-2
d_call: TRBD1
clone_size: many

cdr3_nt: TGTGCTAGTGGTTTGGTACTTGGGCAGGCTCCGGCCAAAGCTTTCTTT
cdr3_aa: CASGLVLGQAPAKAFF
v_call: TRBV12-5
j_call: TRBJ1-1
d_call: .
clone_size: many

cdr3_nt: TGTGCCAGCAGATCCTCCGGGCCGCGCGGCTACACCTTC
cdr3_aa: CASRSSGPRGYTF
v_call: TRBV28
j_call: TRBJ1-2
d_call: .
clone_size: many

cdr3_nt: TGTGCCAGCAGCCCCGGACGGGCTAGCTCCTATAATTCACCCCTCCACTTT
cdr3_aa: CASSPGRASSYNSPLHF
v_call: TRBV5-6
j_call: TRBJ1-6
d_call: .
clone_size: many

cdr3_nt: TGTGCCACCAGCTACCCGGGCACTGAAGCTTTCTTT
cdr3_aa: CATSYPGTEAFF
v_call: TRBV15
j_call: TRBJ1-1
d_call: .
clone_size: many

cdr3_nt: TGTGCCAGCGGGGGAATTCGAGAGACCCAGTACTTC
cdr3_aa: CASGGIRETQYF
v_call: TRBV6-1
j_call: TRBJ2-5
d_call: .
clone_size: .

cdr3_nt: TGTGCCAGTAGTATGGTGAACAACTATGGCTACACCTTC
cdr3_aa: CASSMVNNYGYTF
v_call: TRBV19
j_call: TRBJ1-2
d_call: .
clone_size: many

cdr3_nt: TGTGCCAGCAGCGCCCTTGAGGGATCTGAAGCTTTCTTT
cdr3_aa: CASSALEGSEAFF
v_call: TRBV6-5
j_call: TRBJ1-1
d_call: .
clone_size: many

cdr3_nt: TGTGCCAGCAGCCACAGTTGGGGGTCCCAGCCCCAGCATTTT
cdr3_aa: CASSHSWGSQPQHF
v_call: TRBV7-9
j_call: TRBJ1-5
d_call: .
clone_size: .

cdr3_nt: TGTGCCAGCAGCGAGACAGGGGGCGGGCCCTACGAGCAGTACTTC
cdr3_aa: CASSETGGGPYEQYF
v_call: TRBV2
j_call: TRBJ2-7
d_call: TRBD1
clone_size: many

cdr3_nt: TGTGCCAGCAGCGGCGGGACTAGCGGGGTTAAGCAGTACTTC
cdr3_aa: CASSGGTSGVKQYF
v_call: TRBV11-2
j_call: TRBJ2-7
d_call: TRBD2
clone_size: .

cdr3_nt: TGTGCCAGCAGTTATTCGACTAGCGGGGGTGCGAACTCCTACGAGCAGTACTTC
cdr3_aa: CASSYSTSGGANSYEQYF
v_call: TRBV6-2/TRBV6-3
j_call: TRBJ2-7
d_call: TRBD2
clone_size: many

cdr3_nt: TGTGCCAGCAGCTTAGCGCAGCTTACCGGGGAGCTGTTTTTT
cdr3_aa: CASSLAQLTGELFF
v_call: TRBV7-2
j_call: TRBJ2-2
d_call: .
clone_size: few

cdr3_nt: TGCAGTGCTAGAGACGGGGAGGGCGGGGACGAGCAGTACTTC
cdr3_aa: CSARDGEGGDEQYF
v_call: TRBV20-1
j_call: TRBJ2-7
d_call: TRBD2
clone_size: many

cdr3_nt: TGTGCCAGCAGTGGACTGGGGACCCAGTACTTC
cdr3_aa: CASSGLGTQYF
v_call: TRBV12-3/TRBV12-4
j_call: TRBJ2-5
d_call: .
clone_size: many

cdr3_nt: TGTGCCAGCAGTTTAGACGGGAGGGCCGGGTACGAGCAGTACTTC
cdr3_aa: CASSLDGRAGYEQYF
v_call: TRBV28
j_call: TRBJ2-7
d_call: TRBD2
clone_size: many

cdr3_nt: TGTGCCAGCAGTACACTGAGTAACTATGGCTACACCTTC
cdr3_aa: CASSTLSNYGYTF
v_call: TRBV12-3/TRBV12-4
j_call: TRBJ1-2
d_call: .
clone_size: many

cdr3_nt: TGTGCCACCAGCAGAGAGAGGGGGTCCTCCAAAGAGACCCAGTACTTC
cdr3_aa: CATSRERGSSKETQYF
v_call: TRBV15
j_call: TRBJ2-5
d_call: .
clone_size: many

cdr3_nt: TGTGCCAGCAGCTCCTCCTCGGCAGGGGACGATCAGCCCCAGCATTTT
cdr3_aa: CASSSSSAGDDQPQHF
v_call: TRBV7-4
j_call: TRBJ1-5
d_call: .
clone_size: many

cdr3_nt: TGCAGTGCTAGATTAGCCGGGACAGGGAGCAATCAGCCCCAGCATTTT
cdr3_aa: CSARLAGTGSNQPQHF
v_call: TRBV20-1
j_call: TRBJ1-5
d_call: TRBD1
clone_size: .

cdr3_nt: TGTGCCAGCAACGCCCGGGACAGGGGACCGGATACGCAGTATTTT
cdr3_aa: CASNARDRGPDTQYF
v_call: TRBV2
j_call: TRBJ2-3
d_call: TRBD1
clone_size: many

cdr3_nt: TGTGCCACCAGCGGGCCGGGACTAGCGGGAACCTACGAGCAGTACTTC
cdr3_aa: CATSGPGLAGTYEQYF
v_call: TRBV15
j_call: TRBJ2-7
d_call: TRBD2
clone_size: many

cdr3_nt: TGTGCCAGTTCGGACAGCTCATTCTATGGCTACACCTTC
cdr3_aa: CASSDSSFYGYTF
v_call: TRBV11-2
j_call: TRBJ1-2
d_call: .
clone_size: .

cdr3_nt: TGTGCCAGCAGTCCCGGGGTACGCGAGCAGTACTTC
cdr3_aa: CASSPGVREQYF
v_call: TRBV27
j_call: TRBJ2-7
d_call: .
clone_size: .

cdr3_nt: TGCAGTGCTAGAAGTTTAAGGACGCCCTCCTACGAGCAGTACTTC
cdr3_aa: CSARSLRTPSYEQYF
v_call: TRBV20-1
j_call: TRBJ2-7
d_call: .
clone_size: .

cdr3_nt: TGTGCCAGCAGTTTTTGGGGGGCGCGAATCCCCTACGAGCAGTACTTC
cdr3_aa: CASSFWGARIPYEQYF
v_call: TRBV27
j_call: TRBJ2-7
d_call: .
clone_size: many

cdr3_nt: TGTGCCACCAGCAGAGATCGGGATTCAGGGAATTCACCCCTCCACTTT
cdr3_aa: CATSRDRDSGNSPLHF
v_call: TRBV15
j_call: TRBJ1-6
d_call: .
clone_size: many

cdr3_nt: TGTGCCAGCAGTGTCCTTAGAGGGGAAAAACTGTTTTTT
cdr3_aa: CASSVLRGEKLFF
v_call: TRBV2
j_call: TRBJ1-4
d_call: .
clone_size: many

cdr3_nt: TGTGCCAGCAGTAAAAGGACAGGACCTGCGCTTTCTGAAGCTTTCTTT
cdr3_aa: CASSKRTGPALSEAFF
v_call: TRBV6-1
j_call: TRBJ1-1
d_call: TRBD1
clone_size: few

cdr3_nt: TGCAGCGCCTATGCAGGTTCCGAGACCCAGTACTTC
cdr3_aa: CSAYAGSETQYF
v_call: TRBV29-1
j_call: TRBJ2-5
d_call: .
clone_size: .

cdr3_nt: TGTGCCAGCAGTGAGCCCCGGATCACCTACGAGCAGTACTTC
cdr3_aa: CASSEPRITYEQYF
v_call: TRBV2
j_call: TRBJ2-7
d_call: .
clone_size: many